The TCR beta chain described here comes from a study of blood T cells in healthy people across ages. This clonotype was observed at least ten times. For the second PCR, which ran for about 6 to 11 cycles, a sample-barcoded 5' primer and a J-beta primer mix were used. TCRdb re-called the 5' RACE reads through MiXCR, storing one row per CDR3 protein. The profile covers about 640,000 distinct CDR3 sequences, with roughly 31% appearing a single time and around 14% taken by the ten largest. Germline values: CDR1 DFQATT, CDR2 SNEGSKA (reference sequence). The CDR3 is 12 residues long. Sequencing was carried out using blood. The chain joins TRBV20-1 to TRBJ2-5; D remains unclear. The sequence was collected from a woman aged 80 or over in good health. CDR3 DNA sequence: TGCAGCGAGGCCGGTCCCGGAGAGACCCAGTACTTC. Residues: CSEAGPGETQYF.